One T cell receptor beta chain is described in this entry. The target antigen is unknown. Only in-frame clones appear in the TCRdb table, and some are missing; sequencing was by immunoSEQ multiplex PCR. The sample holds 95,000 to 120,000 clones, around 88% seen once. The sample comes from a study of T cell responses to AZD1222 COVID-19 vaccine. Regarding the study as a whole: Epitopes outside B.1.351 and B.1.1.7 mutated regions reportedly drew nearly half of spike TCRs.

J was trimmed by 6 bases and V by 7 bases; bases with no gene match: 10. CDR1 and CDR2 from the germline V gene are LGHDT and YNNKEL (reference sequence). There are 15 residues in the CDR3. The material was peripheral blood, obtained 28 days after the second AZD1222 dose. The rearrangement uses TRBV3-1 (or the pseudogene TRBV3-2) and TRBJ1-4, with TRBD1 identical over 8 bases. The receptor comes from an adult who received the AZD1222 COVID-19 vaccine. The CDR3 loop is CASTKLGQGDEKLFF. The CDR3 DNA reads TGTGCCAGCACTAAGCTAGGACAGGGTGATGAAAAACTGTTTTTT.